Below, 5 T cell receptor beta chains from the same sample are listed, as sequenced in a study of cytomegalovirus exposure and HLA in healthy donors listed by TCRdb under 2017. The library was made by the immunoSEQ multiplex PCR assay. What TCRdb holds here is the immuneACCESS table cut down to in-frame rearrangements. Part of the clones is not present; checked against another copy, under half of the missing clones reflect an unresolved V gene, and the others are unexplained. The sample contains roughly 180,000 clones, roughly 84% of them found a single time. The ten largest make up roughly 7.5% of the sample. The sequenced material came from PBMCs. The receptor source for this set is a man between 18 and 29 years old in good health and CMV-seropositive.

This clone turned up a few times. J is TRBJ2-3 and V is TRBV9, with 14 bases that match TRBD2. The CDR3 contains 16 residues. Germline CDR1 is SGDLS and CDR2 is YYNGEE. Trimming took 3 bases from V and 6 from J; bases not matched to a gene: 6. CDR3 in amino acids: CASSGGGLAGVDTQYF. In nucleotides, the CDR3 is TGTGCCAGCAGCGGAGGGGGACTAGCGGGAGTGGATACGCAGTATTTT.

The rearrangement uses TRBV2 and TRBJ2-7; 10 bases align to TRBD1. Germline CDR1 is SNHLY and CDR2 is FYNNEI. The CDR3 is 15 residues long. With V trimmed by 6 bases and J by 2 bases, 7 bases remained unmatched. CDR3 nucleotides: TGTGCCAGCAGCTTTGGGGACAGGGGAACCTACGAGCAGTACTTC. It specifies CASSFGDRGTYEQYF. Variable domain in full (rest from reference TRBV2 and TRBJ2-7): EPEVTQTPSHQVTQMGQEVILRCVPISNHLYFYWYRQILGQKVEFLVSFYNNEISEKSEIFDDQFSVERPDGSNFTLKIRSTKLEDSAMYFCASSFGDRGTYEQYFGPGTRLTVT.

Concerning this clone: Since a much larger clone is just one base distant, this may be a read error. This CDR3 is also generated by other DNA sequences in the sample. This chain uses TRBV6-4 with TRBJ1-5; 9 bases are a match to TRBD1. Per the germline V gene, CDR1 is MRHNA and CDR2 is SNTAGT. J gave up 4 bases and V 5 bases, and 3 bases lay outside the gene matches. This CDR3 comprises 14 residues. DNA of the CDR3: TGTGCCAGCAGTTCGGGACAGGGAAATCAGCCCCAGCATTTT. It encodes CASSSGQGNQPQHF.

The CDR3 here is CASSMRTSGSTETQYF. In DNA, the CDR3 is TGTGCCAGTAGTATGAGGACTAGCGGGAGTACGGAGACCCAGTACTTC. The rearrangement uses TRBV19 and TRBJ2-5; 13 bases align to TRBD2. Looked up from germline, CDR1 is LNHDA and CDR2 is SQIVND (reference sequence). V was clipped by 3 bases and J by 5 bases; unmatched bases: 6. This CDR3 spans 16 amino acids.

The chain links TRBV7-8 to TRBJ2-7, with 7 bases lining up with TRBD2. The germline V gene encodes CDR1 SGHVS and CDR2 FQNEAQ. The CDR3 is 16 residues long. Trimming cost V 1 base and J 1 base; bases outside gene matches: 7. The CDR3 loop is CASSLEASGESYEQYF. The DNA for the CDR3 is TGTGCCAGCAGCTTAGAGGCTAGCGGAGAGTCCTACGAGCAGTACTTC.